The T cell receptor beta chain under discussion was sequenced for a study of naive and memory T cell subsets. An equimolar mix of two oligonucleotides served as the beta constant-region primer for TRBC1 and TRBC2. The ligated cDNA underwent four PCR rounds using SP2 and nested alpha and beta constant-region primers. TCRdb passed the UMI-ligation and nested PCR reads through MiXCR, listing each CDR3 protein once. The table lists approximately 31,000 distinct CDR3 sequences, about 18% of them singletons. By share of the sample, this clonotype is medium-sized. Germline CDR1 and CDR2: SGDLS and YYNGEE. Trimming took off 0 bases at V and 1 base at J, with 4 bases between the two ends. This CDR3 has 13 residues.

This receptor was obtained from a human donor in good health. This rearrangement joins TRBV9 to TRBJ1-1; D unresolved. What was sequenced was effector memory CD4+ T cells from blood. Subset of the sample: effector memory, CD45RA- CD27-. The chain's CDR3 is CASSVDQNTEAFF. Here the CDR3 DNA reads TGTGCCAGCAGCGTAGACCAGAACACTGAAGCTTTCTTT.